A selection of T cell receptor beta chains follows, all from one sample in a study of long-term antiretroviral therapy in people with HIV. The repertoire was sequenced with immunoSEQ multiplex PCR; TCRdb's copy has only in-frame clones and lacks some. Here the sample spans roughly 28,000 clones, around 86% being singletons. The sample here was unsorted PBMCs, taken 2.9 years after starting antiretroviral therapy. These receptors came from a man in his fifties with HIV. Both conserved end residues are part of each CDR3. D genes are given only for firm matches. Clone size is not always given. Where it is, it says once, few, many or a class for expanded clones.

abundance	j_gene	v_gene	len	d_gene	CDR3aa	CDR3nt
NA	TRBJ2-2	TRBV7-3	17	NA	CASSPKPGTSNTGELFF	TGTGCCAGCAGCCCAAAGCCCGGGACCTCGAACACCGGGGAGCTGTTTTTT
NA	TRBJ1-1	TRBV5-1	14	NA	CASSVEGLNTEAFF	TGCGCCAGCAGTGTGGAGGGACTAAACACTGAAGCTTTCTTT
NA	TRBJ1-5	TRBV6-1	14	NA	CASSEVSGNQPQHF	TGTGCCAGCAGTGAAGTAAGTGGGAATCAGCCCCAGCATTTT
NA	TRBJ2-3	TRBV7-6	14	NA	CASSFNRLTDTQYF	TGTGCCAGCAGCTTTAATCGCCTTACAGATACGCAGTATTTT
once	TRBJ1-1	TRBV28	20	TRBD1	CASSFPSPRDRVSWDTEAFF	TGTGCCAGCAGTTTTCCCTCCCCCCGGGACAGGGTCTCGTGGGACACTGAAGCTTTCTTT
NA	TRBJ2-5	TRBV28	16	TRBD2	CASSDTSGGHQETQYF	TGTGCCAGCAGCGATACTAGCGGGGGTCACCAAGAGACCCAGTACTTC
NA	TRBJ1-4	TRBV25-1	17	NA	CASSESRVVGPVEKLFF	TGTGCCAGCAGTGAATCCAGGGTTGTAGGCCCCGTTGAAAAACTGTTTTTT
NA	TRBJ1-1	TRBV11-2	17	NA	CASTWGRGSFRNTEAFF	TGTGCCAGCACCTGGGGCAGGGGAAGCTTTAGGAACACTGAAGCTTTCTTT
few	TRBJ1-4	TRBV28	15	NA	CASSLGITSNEKLFF	TGTGCCAGCAGTTTAGGGATCACGTCTAATGAAAAACTGTTTTTT
NA	TRBJ1-5	TRBV28	15	NA	CASSERKGFGQPQHF	TGTGCCAGCAGTGAGAGGAAAGGGTTCGGGCAGCCCCAGCATTTT
NA	TRBJ1-5	TRBV29-1	14	NA	CSVGKDGPNQPQHF	TGCAGCGTTGGGAAGGACGGACCGAATCAGCCCCAGCATTTT
NA	TRBJ1-6	TRBV7-6	13	NA	CASSAGQASPLHF	TGTGCCAGCAGCGCAGGGCAAGCATCACCCCTCCACTTT
NA	TRBJ2-1	TRBV5-1	19	NA	CASSLLVWAGREEYNEQFF	TGCGCCAGCAGCTTGCTTGTTTGGGCAGGGAGAGAGGAGTACAATGAGCAGTTCTTC
few	TRBJ2-5	TRBV6-5	14	NA	CASSPRLEQETQYF	TGTGCCAGCAGTCCCCGACTAGAACAAGAGACCCAGTACTTC
NA	TRBJ2-2	TRBV4-3	16	TRBD2	CASSQSTSGDVGELFF	TGCGCCAGCAGCCAATCGACTAGCGGGGACGTCGGGGAGCTGTTTTTT
NA	TRBJ1-1	TRBV9	15	NA	CASSVASRGNTEAFF	TGTGCCAGCAGCGTCGCCAGCAGGGGTAACACTGAAGCTTTCTTT
once	TRBJ2-3	TRBV9	17	NA	CASSVGALTLSTDTQYF	TGTGCCAGCAGCGTAGGGGCATTGACTTTAAGCACAGATACGCAGTATTTT
NA	TRBJ2-1	TRBV19	17	TRBD1	CASTPRARLGTGDEQFF	TGTGCCAGTACGCCCCGGGCTCGGTTGGGGACAGGGGATGAGCAGTTCTTC
once	TRBJ1-1	TRBV2	13	NA	CASSLQVETEAFF	TGTGCCAGCAGCCTTCAGGTTGAAACTGAAGCTTTCTTT
NA	TRBJ1-2	TRBV29-1	12	NA	CSVEGQQDGYTF	TGCAGCGTTGAAGGGCAGCAGGATGGCTACACCTTC
NA	TRBJ2-2	TRBV5-6	16	NA	CASSIRGNRNTGELFF	TGTGCCAGCAGTATTAGGGGGAACCGGAACACCGGGGAGCTGTTTTTT
NA	TRBJ2-3	TRBV5-1	15	NA	CASSWGVTSTDTQYF	TGCGCCAGCAGCTGGGGGGTCACTAGCACAGATACGCAGTATTTT
NA	TRBJ2-7	TRBV5-1	14	NA	CASSLNTGAYEQYF	TGCGCCAGCAGCTTGAACACGGGGGCCTACGAGCAGTACTTC
few	TRBJ1-4	TRBV9	14	NA	CASSVEGFSEKLFF	TGTGCCAGCAGCGTGGAAGGGTTTTCTGAAAAACTGTTTTTT
NA	TRBJ2-1	TRBV11-1	14	TRBD1	CASSPRDRVNEQFF	TGTGCCAGCAGCCCCCGGGACAGGGTAAATGAGCAGTTCTTC
NA	TRBJ1-1	TRBV30	12	NA	CAWSVPIPEAFF	TGTGCCTGGAGTGTACCCATTCCTGAAGCTTTCTTT
once	TRBJ2-6	TRBV4-1	19	NA	CASSQGPPKTGSGANVLTF	TGCGCCAGCAGCCAAGGCCCTCCCAAAACAGGGAGTGGGGCCAACGTCCTGACTTTC
NA	TRBJ1-3	TRBV9	16	NA	CASSARDSSSGNTIYF	TGTGCCAGCAGCGCAAGGGACTCCAGCTCTGGAAACACCATATATTTT
once	TRBJ2-2	TRBV6-5	13	NA	CASSQTGNGELFF	TGTGCCAGCAGCCAAACAGGAAACGGGGAGCTGTTTTTT
NA	TRBJ2-3	TRBV6-5	14	NA	CASSYAARLDTQYF	TGTGCCAGCAGTTACGCAGCAAGATTAGATACGCAGTATTTT